This T cell receptor beta chain is from a study of CXCR3-negative and CXCR3-positive naive CD8 T cells. On this clonotype itself: What it recognizes is unknown.

Libraries were UMI-labeled 5' RACE TRB cDNA. TCRdb re-called the 5' RACE reads and shows each CDR3 protein once, DNA omitted. This sample's table has more than 40,000 distinct CDR3 sequences. Whole-study results and caveats: Naive CXCR3-positive cells had TRB CDR3s more hydrophobic than those of CXCR3-negative naive cells. CXCR3 levels fell partly with cryopreservation; most assays relied on fresh PBMCs.

Germline V gene lookup returns CDR1 SGHVS and CDR2 FNYEAQ. The length of the CDR3 is 16 residues. The chain is built from TRBV7-6 and TRBJ2-1; TCRdb returns TRBD2, unconfirmable since there is no DNA. Sequences were obtained from naive CXCR3- CD8+ T cells from blood. Subset meaning: CD45RO-CCR7+CD27+CD95- naive CD8+ T cells lacking CXCR3 (TNR3-). The TCR comes from a human donor in good health. Some clones in this sample may be carry-over from other donors' samples. This CDR3 reads CASRSTHGRNYNEQFF.